This T cell receptor (beta chain) comes out of a study of patients and donors after allogeneic stem cell transplantation. Germline V gives CDR1 MDHEN, CDR2 SYDVKM. Trimming took 3 bases from V and 4 from J, leaving 7 bases between them. The CDR3 totals 13 residues. A single record per CDR3 protein comes from TCRdb applying MiXCR to the RT-PCR reads. The profile shows some 87,000 distinct CDR3 sequences, roughly 43% of them singletons. The TCR was taken from a human donor who was either an allogeneic HSCT recipient or a stem cell or donor lymphocyte infusion donor (not recorded which). It is not recorded whose cells these are; they may come from a transplant donor. The chain couples TRBV28 to TRBJ2-1, with D unresolved. Specimen: blood, either unsorted or a sorted T cell fraction (not recorded which). The CDR3 DNA follows: TGTGCCAGCAGTTTTGCGGTATACAATGAGCAGTTCTTC. This translates into CASSFAVYNEQFF.